These T cell receptor beta chains were read from a single sample in a study of T cell repertoires in cytomegalovirus infection. For these TCRs, the target antigens are not known. MiXCR, applied by TCRdb to the reads, yields one record per CDR3 protein. This table has hundreds of thousands of distinct CDR3 sequences, 33% appearing once. This specimen was cultured PBMCs, taken from culture after CMV antigen stimulation. These receptors were collected from a human donor in good health (CMV status not recorded). Some clones in this sample may be carry-over from other donors' samples. The CDR3 runs from the conserved cysteine through the conserved F or W. Each record gives: J gene, V gene, D gene, clone size, CDR3 protein, CDR3 DNA. D genes are given only for firm matches. A clone size is listed for some rows: how often the clone was seen (once, few, many), or a class if it is expanded.

J gene: TRBJ2-1; V gene: TRBV20-1; D gene: NA; clone size: NA; CDR3 protein: CSARALVGSYNEQFF; CDR3 DNA: TGCAGTGCTAGAGCCCTAGTGGGCTCCTACAATGAGCAGTTCTTC
J gene: TRBJ2-2; V gene: TRBV4-1; D gene: NA; clone size: few; CDR3 protein: CASSQTPKTNTGELFF; CDR3 DNA: TGCGCCAGCAGCCAGACCCCGAAGACGAACACCGGGGAGCTGTTTTTT
J gene: TRBJ2-1; V gene: TRBV29-1; D gene: TRBD2; clone size: few; CDR3 protein: CSVALAEGSSYNEQFF; CDR3 DNA: TGCAGCGTTGCACTAGCGGAGGGGAGCTCCTACAATGAGCAGTTCTTC
J gene: TRBJ1-4; V gene: TRBV19; D gene: NA; clone size: NA; CDR3 protein: CASAGRKNEKLFF; CDR3 DNA: TGTGCCAGCGCGGGACGGAAAAATGAAAAACTGTTTTTT
J gene: TRBJ1-1; V gene: TRBV7-9; D gene: NA; clone size: NA; CDR3 protein: CASSLDGVRGTLNTEAFF; CDR3 DNA: TGTGCCAGCAGCTTAGATGGGGTTAGGGGGACACTCAACACTGAAGCTTTCTTT
J gene: TRBJ1-3; V gene: TRBV15; D gene: NA; clone size: NA; CDR3 protein: CATSRDGQPSSGNTIYF; CDR3 DNA: TGTGCCACCAGCAGAGATGGGCAGCCAAGCTCTGGAAACACCATATATTTT
J gene: TRBJ1-1; V gene: TRBV7-2; D gene: TRBD1; clone size: few; CDR3 protein: CASSQPTGGDTEAFF; CDR3 DNA: TGTGCCAGCAGCCAGCCGACAGGGGGGGACACTGAAGCTTTCTTT
J gene: TRBJ2-1; V gene: TRBV12-3/TRBV12-4; D gene: NA; clone size: NA; CDR3 protein: CASRPSGLIYNEQFF; CDR3 DNA: TGTGCCAGCAGACCCAGCGGGCTGATCTACAATGAGCAGTTCTTC
J gene: TRBJ2-3; V gene: TRBV28; D gene: NA; clone size: few; CDR3 protein: CASSLEGLSTDTQYF; CDR3 DNA: TGTGCCAGCAGTTTAGAGGGACTGAGCACAGATACGCAGTATTTT
J gene: TRBJ1-1; V gene: TRBV4-1; D gene: NA; clone size: NA; CDR3 protein: CASSQVAGRDTEAFF; CDR3 DNA: TGCGCCAGCAGCCAAGTTGCGGGCAGGGACACTGAAGCTTTCTTT
J gene: TRBJ2-1; V gene: TRBV11-1; D gene: NA; clone size: few; CDR3 protein: CASRFSDLYNEQFF; CDR3 DNA: TGTGCCAGCAGATTCTCGGACTTATACAATGAGCAGTTCTTC
J gene: TRBJ2-7; V gene: TRBV20-1; D gene: NA; clone size: NA; CDR3 protein: CSARTLREQYF; CDR3 DNA: TGCAGTGCTAGGACGTTGCGGGAGCAGTACTTC
J gene: TRBJ1-5; V gene: TRBV5-4; D gene: NA; clone size: few; CDR3 protein: CASSLDPNQPQHF; CDR3 DNA: TGTGCCAGCAGCTTAGACCCTAATCAGCCCCAGCATTTT
J gene: TRBJ2-3; V gene: TRBV14; D gene: NA; clone size: NA; CDR3 protein: CASSQDFWDTQYF; CDR3 DNA: TGTGCCAGCAGCCAAGATTTTTGGGATACGCAGTATTTT
J gene: TRBJ2-1; V gene: TRBV15; D gene: NA; clone size: once; CDR3 protein: CATSNPFSGNEQFF; CDR3 DNA: TGTGCCACCAGCAATCCCTTTTCCGGTAATGAGCAGTTCTTC
J gene: TRBJ2-7; V gene: TRBV19; D gene: TRBD1; clone size: NA; CDR3 protein: CASNQPGQGVYEQYF; CDR3 DNA: TGTGCCAGTAACCAGCCGGGACAGGGGGTCTACGAGCAGTACTTC
J gene: TRBJ1-5; V gene: TRBV15; D gene: NA; clone size: NA; CDR3 protein: CATSREGGRPNQPQHF; CDR3 DNA: TGTGCCACCAGCAGAGAAGGGGGAAGGCCAAATCAGCCCCAGCATTTT
J gene: TRBJ1-3; V gene: TRBV11-2; D gene: TRBD1; clone size: NA; CDR3 protein: CASRPGTGGRSSGNTIYF; CDR3 DNA: TGTGCCAGCAGGCCCGGGACAGGGGGTCGATCCTCTGGAAACACCATATATTTT
J gene: TRBJ2-5; V gene: TRBV11-2; D gene: NA; clone size: few; CDR3 protein: CASSLFQQETQYF; CDR3 DNA: TGTGCCAGCAGCTTATTTCAGCAAGAGACCCAGTACTTC
J gene: TRBJ2-2; V gene: TRBV9; D gene: NA; clone size: NA; CDR3 protein: CASSVVDTGVGYTGELFF; CDR3 DNA: TGTGCCAGCAGCGTAGTAGATACGGGAGTTGGGTACACCGGGGAGCTGTTTTTT
J gene: TRBJ1-6; V gene: TRBV28; D gene: TRBD1; clone size: NA; CDR3 protein: CASSLTGTDSPLHF; CDR3 DNA: TGTGCCAGCAGCCTCACCGGGACAGATTCACCCCTCCACTTT
J gene: TRBJ1-1; V gene: TRBV27; D gene: NA; clone size: NA; CDR3 protein: CASSPIPGRMNTEAFF; CDR3 DNA: TGTGCCAGCAGCCCCATCCCGGGACGGATGAACACTGAAGCTTTCTTT
J gene: TRBJ1-6; V gene: TRBV23-1; D gene: NA; clone size: few; CDR3 protein: CASSPDYLTAETYNSPLHF; CDR3 DNA: TGCGCCAGCAGCCCCGACTATTTGACAGCCGAGACCTATAATTCACCCCTCCACTTT
J gene: TRBJ2-2; V gene: TRBV20-1; D gene: TRBD2; clone size: NA; CDR3 protein: CSAFRAGANTGELFF; CDR3 DNA: TGCAGTGCTTTCAGAGCGGGAGCGAACACCGGGGAGCTGTTTTTT
J gene: TRBJ2-7; V gene: TRBV7-9; D gene: TRBD1; clone size: NA; CDR3 protein: CASSPRDRVSEYF; CDR3 DNA: TGTGCCAGCAGCCCTCGAGACAGGGTTTCTGAGTACTTC
J gene: TRBJ1-1; V gene: TRBV11-2; D gene: NA; clone size: NA; CDR3 protein: CASSLVGTYLRTEAFF; CDR3 DNA: TGTGCCAGCAGCTTAGTGGGGACATACCTACGGACTGAAGCTTTCTTT
J gene: TRBJ2-6; V gene: TRBV28; D gene: TRBD1; clone size: NA; CDR3 protein: CASSPRDRAYSGANVLTF; CDR3 DNA: TGTGCCAGCAGTCCACGGGACAGGGCTTACTCTGGGGCCAACGTCCTGACTTTC
J gene: TRBJ1-2; V gene: TRBV7-2; D gene: NA; clone size: NA; CDR3 protein: CASSPQADYGYTF; CDR3 DNA: TGTGCCAGCAGCCCTCAGGCGGACTATGGCTACACCTTC
J gene: TRBJ2-2; V gene: TRBV7-6; D gene: NA; clone size: few; CDR3 protein: CASSYPSGAGELFF; CDR3 DNA: TGTGCCAGCAGCTACCCCTCAGGGGCCGGGGAGCTGTTTTTT
J gene: TRBJ2-5; V gene: TRBV7-2; D gene: NA; clone size: many; CDR3 protein: CASSLVPTREETQYF; CDR3 DNA: TGTGCCAGCAGCTTAGTCCCTACACGGGAGGAGACCCAGTACTTC
J gene: TRBJ1-1; V gene: TRBV4-1; D gene: NA; clone size: NA; CDR3 protein: CASSVLGLNTEAFF; CDR3 DNA: TGCGCCAGCAGCGTGCTGGGGTTGAACACTGAAGCTTTCTTT
J gene: TRBJ2-7; V gene: TRBV7-2; D gene: TRBD1; clone size: NA; CDR3 protein: CACSLDRDHEQYF; CDR3 DNA: TGTGCCTGCAGCCTGGACAGGGACCACGAGCAGTACTTC
J gene: TRBJ1-1; V gene: TRBV29-1; D gene: TRBD1; clone size: NA; CDR3 protein: CSAQSGTVNTEAFF; CDR3 DNA: TGCAGCGCACAATCCGGGACAGTGAACACTGAAGCTTTCTTT
J gene: TRBJ2-3; V gene: TRBV7-2; D gene: NA; clone size: few; CDR3 protein: CASSFVGATSTDTQYF; CDR3 DNA: TGTGCCAGCAGCTTTGTGGGCGCAACCAGCACAGATACGCAGTATTTT
J gene: TRBJ1-1; V gene: TRBV28; D gene: NA; clone size: NA; CDR3 protein: CASSLMTMGGAFF; CDR3 DNA: TGTGCCAGCAGTTTAATGACCATGGGGGGAGCTTTCTTT
J gene: TRBJ2-1; V gene: TRBV7-2; D gene: TRBD2; clone size: NA; CDR3 protein: CASRLAGGPFGYNEQFF; CDR3 DNA: TGTGCCAGCAGGCTAGCGGGAGGGCCATTTGGGTACAATGAGCAGTTCTTC
J gene: TRBJ2-1; V gene: TRBV4-3; D gene: TRBD2; clone size: few; CDR3 protein: CASSQDTTSGSWNEQFF; CDR3 DNA: TGCGCCAGCAGCCAAGACACGACTAGCGGGAGTTGGAATGAGCAGTTCTTC
J gene: TRBJ2-7; V gene: TRBV2; D gene: NA; clone size: few; CDR3 protein: CASSDPGAAYEQYF; CDR3 DNA: TGTGCCAGCAGTGATCCCGGGGCGGCTTACGAGCAGTACTTC
J gene: TRBJ2-3; V gene: TRBV7-1; D gene: NA; clone size: once; CDR3 protein: CASSSALSGDMQYF; CDR3 DNA: TGTGCCAGCAGCTCAGCCTTGAGTGGGGATATGCAGTATTTT
J gene: TRBJ2-1; V gene: TRBV7-9; D gene: TRBD2; clone size: once; CDR3 protein: CASSLGSGLEGNEQFF; CDR3 DNA: TGTGCCAGCAGCTTAGGATCGGGACTAGAAGGCAATGAGCAGTTCTTC
J gene: TRBJ2-5; V gene: TRBV27; D gene: TRBD2; clone size: NA; CDR3 protein: CASSWASGYQETQYF; CDR3 DNA: TGTGCCAGCAGTTGGGCTAGCGGTTATCAAGAGACCCAGTACTTC
J gene: TRBJ2-7; V gene: TRBV28; D gene: NA; clone size: NA; CDR3 protein: CASSLSPMTYEQYF; CDR3 DNA: TGTGCCAGCAGTTTATCCCCGATGACCTACGAGCAGTACTTC
J gene: TRBJ2-5; V gene: TRBV7-2; D gene: NA; clone size: many; CDR3 protein: CASSFYSSLVAGQETQYF; CDR3 DNA: TGTGCCAGCAGCTTTTATTCCTCCTTGGTTGCGGGACAAGAGACCCAGTACTTC